These T cell receptor beta chains were read from a single sample in a study of CD8 T cells in ankylosing spondylitis. In TCRdb, the 5' RACE reads were re-called with MiXCR into one record per CDR3 protein. The sample includes about 420,000 distinct CDR3 sequences, about 20% of them seen just once. The sample taken for sequencing was blood, either unsorted or a sorted T cell fraction (not recorded which). These receptors all stem from a male donor with ankylosing spondylitis. Both conserved end residues are part of each CDR3. D genes are given only for firm matches. Size is stated for part of the rows, as once, few or many counts, or as a class when the clone is expanded.

cdr3_nt cdr3_aa v_call clone_size d_call j_call
TGCGCCAGCACAGGACAGGGAGCTGGGGCCAACGTCCTGACTTTC CASTGQGAGANVLTF TRBV10-2 - TRBD1 TRBJ2-6
TGTGCCAGCACTCTAGGGACAGGGGGCTCCACAGATACGCAGTATTTT CASTLGTGGSTDTQYF TRBV12-3/TRBV12-4 few TRBD1 TRBJ2-3
TGCAGTGCTAGTAGCGGTAGCAATCAGCCCCAGCATTTT CSASSGSNQPQHF TRBV20-1 - - TRBJ1-5
TGCGCCAGCAGCTTGGACCTAGCGGGAGGCAATTCGAGGCTCTACAATGAGCAGTTCTTC CASSLDLAGGNSRLYNEQFF TRBV5-1 few TRBD2 TRBJ2-1
TGCGCCAGCGGCTTGGGTCCGGGTGATAATGAAAAACTGTTTTTT CASGLGPGDNEKLFF TRBV5-1 - - TRBJ1-4
TGTGCCAGCAGAGGGGACGCTGGGGCCAACGTCCTGACTTTC CASRGDAGANVLTF TRBV2 few - TRBJ2-6
TGTGCCAGCAGTGAATATTCTTGGGGTGCCGGGAGGGACCGTGAGCAGTTCTTC CASSEYSWGAGRDREQFF TRBV25-1 - TRBD2 TRBJ2-1
TGCGCCAGCAGCTTAGTAGCGGTTTCGCTCGAGCAGTACTTC CASSLVAVSLEQYF TRBV5-1 many - TRBJ2-7
TGTGCCATTGGACTAGCGCGCTACAATGAGCAGTTCTTC CAIGLARYNEQFF TRBV28 - TRBD2 TRBJ2-1
TGTGCCAGCAGCTCTTTGACAGGAGCAGGGAACACCGGGGAGCTGTTTTTT CASSSLTGAGNTGELFF TRBV7-2 once - TRBJ2-2
TGTGCCACCAGCAGAGACTGGGACAGGGAGTATGGCTACACCTTC CATSRDWDREYGYTF TRBV15 few TRBD1 TRBJ1-2
TGTGCCAGCAGCATGCTAGCGGAGCGTCACAATGAGCAGTTCTTC CASSMLAERHNEQFF TRBV5-6 few TRBD2 TRBJ2-1
TGTGCCAGCTCGGGAGATTACGGGGAGCTGTTTTTT CASSGDYGELFF TRBV2 many - TRBJ2-2
TGTGCCAGCAGTTACGGGACCCAGTTGGGCACAGATACGCAGTATTTT CASSYGTQLGTDTQYF TRBV12-3/TRBV12-4 few - TRBJ2-3
TGTGCCAGCAGCTCCCCCAACCTCAGGGGTAAGCAGTTCTTC CASSSPNLRGKQFF TRBV7-3 - - TRBJ2-1
TGTGCCAGCAGTTTAGGGTGGGATCTGGGGAATGAGCAGTTCTTC CASSLGWDLGNEQFF TRBV12-3/TRBV12-4 - - TRBJ2-1
TGCGCCAGCAGCCAAGATGGGACTAGGACAGATACGCAGTATTTT CASSQDGTRTDTQYF TRBV4-1 few TRBD2 TRBJ2-3
TGCGCCAGCAGCTTGAACGCAGATACGCAGTATTTT CASSLNADTQYF TRBV5-1 few - TRBJ2-3
TGCGCCAGCAGCCTCGACAGGGCCGGTTACGAGCAGTACTTC CASSLDRAGYEQYF TRBV5-1 few TRBD1 TRBJ2-7
TGTGCCAGCAAGGCTAGCGGGAGAGGCTACGAGCAGTACTTC CASKASGRGYEQYF TRBV6-1 - TRBD2 TRBJ2-7
TGCAGCGTTGCGGGGACAGGGTGGGATACGCAGTATTTT CSVAGTGWDTQYF TRBV29-1 - TRBD1 TRBJ2-3
TGTGCCAGCAGTTCGGTGGAACGCACAGATACGCAGTATTTT CASSSVERTDTQYF TRBV28 - - TRBJ2-3
TGTGCCAGCAGCCAAGATCGGTCCTACGAGCAGTACTTC CASSQDRSYEQYF TRBV3-1 many - TRBJ2-7
TGTGCCAGCAGCTCAGGGACCCGCTACAATGAGCAGTTCTTC CASSSGTRYNEQFF TRBV7-2 - - TRBJ2-1
TGCGCCAGCAGCCAAGTTCTTAGGACAGGGAATGAAAAACTGTTTTTT CASSQVLRTGNEKLFF TRBV4-1 - TRBD1 TRBJ1-4
TGTGCCAGCAGTGAAGCACTAGGAGGGAACACCATATATTTT CASSEALGGNTIYF TRBV6-1 - - TRBJ1-3
TGTGCCAGCAGCCCACGACAGGGTGGCTATGGCTACACCTTC CASSPRQGGYGYTF TRBV7-9 - TRBD1 TRBJ1-2
TGTGCCAGCAGCCCAATGTGGGGAAATGAAAAACTGTTTTTT CASSPMWGNEKLFF TRBV7-8 - - TRBJ1-4
TGTGCCAGCAGCCCAGGCGTGGGAGGTACATTTGAGACCCAGTACTTC CASSPGVGGTFETQYF TRBV14 few - TRBJ2-5
TGTGCCAGCAACCTCGGGGGACTAGCGGGTTACTACGAGCAGTACTTC CASNLGGLAGYYEQYF TRBV7-8 - TRBD2 TRBJ2-7
TGCAGTGCTTTTAGCCGGGACTCCTACGAGCAGTACTTC CSAFSRDSYEQYF TRBV20-1 few - TRBJ2-7
TGCGCCAGCAGCCGAAACACAGGGATGGGCAATCAGCCCCAGCATTTT CASSRNTGMGNQPQHF TRBV4-3 few - TRBJ1-5
TGTGCCAGCAGTTTCGGCAGGGGGGCCCAGCATTTT CASSFGRGAQHF TRBV12-3/TRBV12-4 few TRBD1 TRBJ1-5
TGTGCCAGCTCACCGGGTCAGGGGACAGGGTTAGTCCCCCTCCACTTT CASSPGQGTGLVPLHF TRBV18 - TRBD1 TRBJ1-6
TGCGCCAGCAGCCAGGCCTCCTACAATCTGAACACCGGGGAGCTGTTTTTT CASSQASYNLNTGELFF TRBV4-3 few - TRBJ2-2
TGTGCCAGCAGCTTAGTGGCTAGCACCGGGGAGCTGTTTTTT CASSLVASTGELFF TRBV7-2 many - TRBJ2-2
TGCAGTGCTTACGCACCGGACAGGGGTTCCTACGAGCAGTACTTC CSAYAPDRGSYEQYF TRBV20-1 few TRBD1 TRBJ2-7
TGTGCCAGCAGCCTCCCTAGCGGGACGACAGATACGCAGTATTTT CASSLPSGTTDTQYF TRBV2 - TRBD2 TRBJ2-3
TGCGCCAGCAGCCCGGTAGCCGGCAATGAGCAGTTCTTC CASSPVAGNEQFF TRBV4-1 once - TRBJ2-1
TGTGCCAGCAGAGAGGGACAGACCTACGAGCAGTACTTC CASREGQTYEQYF TRBV25-1 many TRBD1 TRBJ2-7
TGTGCCAGCAGCAAAGATGATGAAAGGGATCTCTCCTACGAGCAGTACTTC CASSKDDERDLSYEQYF TRBV21-1 - - TRBJ2-7
TGTGCCAGCAGTTCAAATAGCAATCAGCCCCAGCATTTT CASSSNSNQPQHF TRBV27 - - TRBJ1-5
TGTGCCAGCAGTTACGGTTCCATCGGGGGCCCAGATACGCAGTATTTT CASSYGSIGGPDTQYF TRBV6-5 - - TRBJ2-3